This T cell receptor (beta chain) was documented in a study of blood T cell repertoires in COVID-19. Across the whole study: Material from acute and convalescent COVID-19 was sourced from the United States, Italy and Spain. Sources were T cells, B-cell-depleted T cells, or PBMCs; the material itself was cDNA or gDNA.

Original methodology: Cell counts per sample came from amplifying reference gene primers. Profiled with immunoSEQ multiplex PCR; TCRdb holds only in-frame clones, not every one. That table is the source of V, J and clone size, and D and trimming were worked out from the DNA. In the table there are roughly 120,000 clones, around 80% of which are singletons. The length of the CDR3 is 13 residues. Germline V gene lookup returns CDR1 SSHAT and CDR2 FNYEAQ (reference sequence). The chain has TRBV7-7 and TRBJ2-3; perhaps TRBD2 as D (5 bases). The sequencing sample was made of peripheral blood. The TCR was taken from a woman older than 75 with acute or convalescent COVID-19. The CDR3 coding sequence is TGTGCTACCCAAGCGGTGACCACAGATACGCAGTATTTT. It yields the protein CATQAVTTDTQYF.